The 13 T cell receptor beta chains below come from one sample, sequenced in a study of shared clonotypes between healthy human individuals. Measured with immunoSEQ multiplex PCR; TCRdb has only the in-frame clones, and not every one. This sample has around 580,000 clones; roughly 98% occur once, and the top ten carry approximately 0.33%. Naivety among CD8 cells was defined by CD45RO negativity and positive CCR7 selection, thereby excluding terminally differentiated effector memory CD45RA+ cells. The sample consisted of naive CD8+ T cells sorted from blood. The receptor source for this set is a man aged 25-45 years in good health.

The J gene is TRBJ2-2, the V gene TRBV25-1; D is uncertain. Germline CDR1 is MGHDK and CDR2 is SYGVNS. The V end lost 10 bases, the J end lost 6 bases, and 15 bases lay between the germline ends. The CDR3 extends over 13 amino acids. Here the CDR3 reads CATQLFPPGELFF. The CDR3 coding sequence is TGTGCCACTCAACTTTTCCCCCCCGGGGAGCTGTTTTTT. The whole variable domain, filled in from reference TRBV25-1 and TRBJ2-2, reads EADIYQTPRYLVIGTGKKITLECSQTMGHDKMYWYQQDPGMELHLIHYSYGVNSTEKGDLSSESTVSRIRTEHFPLTLESARPSHTSQYLCATQLFPPGELFFGEGSRLTVL.

Turning to this clone: In the same sample, other DNA sequences code for this CDR3. The gene calls are TRBV27 and TRBJ2-7; 7 nucleotides align to TRBD1. Germline assignment: CDR1 MNHEY and CDR2 SMNVEV (reference sequence). V was pared by 2 bases and J by 3 bases, with 1 base of the junction left unmatched. The CDR3 totals 13 residues. CDR3 protein: CASSLTGDYEQYF. The CDR3 DNA is TGTGCCAGCAGTTTAACAGGGGACTACGAGCAGTACTTC.

The chain combines TRBV7-9 with TRBJ1-1; D not certain. Trimming pared 1 base from V and 1 base from J, leaving 16 bases between. Germline V gives CDR1 SEHNR, CDR2 FQNEAQ (reference sequence). This CDR3 is built from 17 residues. The CDR3 is CASSLVILRDGNTEAFF. The CDR3 DNA sequence: TGTGCCAGCAGCTTAGTTATTCTAAGGGATGGGAACACTGAAGCTTTCTTT.

The chain is built from TRBV5-1 and TRBJ2-1; no reliable D call. The V and J ends lost 0 bases and 8 bases respectively, with 18 bases between them. CDR3 size: 16 residues. Per germline, CDR1 SGHRS and CDR2 YFSETQ. The CDR3 bases are TGCGCCAGCAGCTTGGGACTCCTAGTAATGATCGATGAGCAGTTCTTC. Its protein product is CASSLGLLVMIDEQFF.

This sequence joins TRBV5-1 and TRBJ2-7, with TRBD2 matching 15 bases. The V gene's germline CDR1 is SGHRS and CDR2 YFSETQ. CDR3 size: 16 residues. V shed 4 bases, J shed 4 bases, and the junction held 6 bases outside the gene matches. CDR3 coding DNA: TGCGCCAGCAGCGCCGTGGGACTAGCGGGGGGATACGAGCAGTACTTC. Protein sequence: CASSAVGLAGGYEQYF.

This chain connects TRBV11-3 to TRBJ2-5, with unresolved D. This CDR3 has 17 residues. The V and J ends lost 6 bases and 0 bases respectively, with 20 bases between them. The germline V gene encodes CDR1 SGHNT and CDR2 YENEEA. CDR3 protein: CASSTNKGGRYQETQYF. The CDR3 DNA reads as TGTGCCAGCAGTACCAACAAGGGCGGAAGATACCAAGAGACCCAGTACTTC.

The V and J genes are TRBV9 and TRBJ2-1, with no clear D. Germline CDR1 SGDLS, CDR2 YYNGEE. The V and J ends lost 5 bases and 0 bases respectively, with 6 bases between them. There are 13 residues in the CDR3. CDR3: CASRAVSYNEQFF. The CDR3 DNA sequence: TGTGCCAGCAGGGCGGTCTCCTACAATGAGCAGTTCTTC.

The rearrangement joins TRBV12-1 to TRBJ2-3; the D call in the table, TRBD2, was not verified against the DNA. TRBV12-1 is given as a pseudogene. This CDR3 has 12 residues. CDR3 in DNA: TGTGCCAGCAGCTGGCCGCGGGGCCCGCAGTATTTT. Residues: CASSWPRGPQYF.

V gene TRBV7-6 combines with J gene TRBJ2-2, with 11 bases matching TRBD2. V was pared by 5 bases and J by 1 base, with 12 bases of the junction left unmatched. CDR3 length: 19 residues. Germline CDR1 SGHVS, CDR2 FNYEAQ. CDR3 sequence (DNA): TGTGCCAGCAGCGCACTAGCGGGAGAAATCCCCAGGAACACCGGGGAGCTGTTTTTT. Residues: CASSALAGEIPRNTGELFF. The variable domain in full, completed from reference TRBV7-6 and TRBJ2-2, reads GAGVSQSPRYKVTKRGQDVALRCDPISGHVSLYWYRQALGQGPEFLTYFNYEAQQDKSGLPNDRFSAERPEGSISTLTIQRTEQRDSAMYRCASSALAGEIPRNTGELFFGEGSRLTVL.

J is TRBJ2-7 and V is TRBV7-8; either TRBD1 or TRBD2 may supply D (6 bases each). The germline gives CDR1 SGHVS, CDR2 FQNEAQ. This CDR3 contains 15 residues. V lost 1 base, J lost 3 bases, and 13 bases lay in between. CDR3 protein: CASSLGPGANYEQYF. Written as DNA, the CDR3 is TGTGCCAGCAGCTTAGGGCCGGGGGCGAACTACGAGCAGTACTTC.

The V and J genes are TRBV4-1 and TRBJ2-1; D uncertain. Germline assignment: CDR1 MGHRA and CDR2 YSYEKL. Trimming cost V 0 bases and J 0 bases, with 9 bases left between them. The CDR3 sequence is 16 residues long. The CDR3 nucleotides read TGCGCCAGCAGCCAAGATATGACGAGCTCCTACAATGAGCAGTTCTTC. Residues: CASSQDMTSSYNEQFF.

In regard to this clone: The identical CDR3 is also encoded by other nucleotide sequences in the sample. The chain carries TRBV10-2 and TRBJ2-7, with D possibly TRBD2 on 5 matching bases. The V end lost 2 bases, the J end lost 3 bases, and 5 bases lay between the germline ends. The V gene's germline CDR1 is WSHSY and CDR2 SAAADI. The CDR3 loop spans 12 amino acids. CDR3 sequence reads: CASSEGGYEQYF. CDR3 in DNA: TGCGCCAGCAGTGAGGGAGGCTACGAGCAGTACTTC.

The chain couples TRBV5-1 to TRBJ2-7, with D perhaps TRBD1 (6 bases). Germline CDR1 reads SGHRS; CDR2 reads YFSETQ. V was cut by 5 bases and J by 1 base, with 13 bases left in between. The CDR3 contains 14 residues. Written as DNA, the CDR3 is TGCGCCAGCAGTGGACAGATCCTATCCTACGAGCAGTACTTC. Its translation: CASSGQILSYEQYF.